These 32 T cell receptor beta chains share one sample of origin, sequenced in a study of cytomegalovirus exposure and HLA in healthy donors. It was with 60 Vbeta and 13 Jbeta primers that the PCR ran. TCRdb keeps only in-frame clones here, not all; method: immunoSEQ multiplex PCR. The sample lists about 190,000 clones, roughly 80% seen once, with 1.5% to 2% in the top ten. Specimen: PBMCs. The receptors originated from a woman in her late teens or twenties in good health and CMV-seronegative.

The chain employs TRBV27 and TRBJ2-7, with 8 bases fitting TRBD1. Germline V CDR1 and CDR2: MNHEY, SMNVEV (reference sequence). Unmatched junction bases numbered 4, after V lost 5 bases and J lost 4 bases. The CDR3 is 13 residues long. This chain's CDR3 is CASSLRDRYEQYF. Written as DNA, the CDR3 is TGTGCCAGCAGTCTCCGGGACAGGTACGAGCAGTACTTC.

The chain is built from TRBV29-1 and TRBJ2-7, with D maybe TRBD1 (6 bases). Germline loops: CDR1 SQVTM, CDR2 ANQGSEA. The CDR3 contains 13 residues. Trimming removed 3 bases at V and 3 bases at J, with 12 bases between. CDR3 nucleotides: TGCAGCGTTGAGCGTAGCAGGGGCTACGAGCAGTACTTC. This codes for CSVERSRGYEQYF.

This clone was seen a single time. The V call is TRBV29-1, the J call TRBJ2-1; 11 nucleotides match TRBD2. This CDR3 has 15 amino acids. The germline gives CDR1 SQVTM, CDR2 ANQGSEA. Trimming at V came to 7 bases and at J to 5 bases, leaving 10 bases not matched to a gene. CDR3 nucleotide sequence: TGCAGCGCAACTACTAGCGGGAGCGTGGACAATGAGCAGTTCTTC. Translating it yields CSATTSGSVDNEQFF.

This sequence joins TRBV7-2 and TRBJ1-2; a weak D match, TRBD1 (6 bases). Germline V gives CDR1 SGHTA, CDR2 FQGNSA. This CDR3 has 14 amino acids. Trimming shortened V by 5 bases and J by 0 bases, and 10 bases separated the two germline ends. DNA of the CDR3: TGTGCCAGCAGCCCAACAGGGTCTAACTATGGCTACACCTTC. This sequence encodes CASSPTGSNYGYTF.

The chain is built from TRBV2 and TRBJ2-7; 8 nucleotides align to TRBD1. CDR1 is SNHLY, CDR2 FYNNEI, per germline. V gave up 7 bases and J gave up 0 bases; unmatched junction bases: 5. The CDR3 totals 14 residues. The CDR3 region is CASKNRGSSYEQYF. The CDR3 DNA follows: TGTGCCAGCAAGAACAGGGGGAGCTCCTACGAGCAGTACTTC. Full variable domain (missing parts from reference TRBV2 and TRBJ2-7): EPEVTQTPSHQVTQMGQEVILRCVPISNHLYFYWYRQILGQKVEFLVSFYNNEISEKSEIFDDQFSVERPDGSNFTLKIRSTKLEDSAMYFCASKNRGSSYEQYFGPGTRLTVT.

This chain joins TRBV6-5 and TRBJ1-2; D is uncertain. The V and J ends lost 2 bases and 4 bases respectively, with 8 bases between them. CDR1 is MNHEY, CDR2 SVGAGI, per germline. CDR3 length: 13 residues. This CDR3 is CASSYEQFYGYTF. DNA for the CDR3: TGTGCCAGCAGTTACGAACAGTTCTATGGCTACACCTTC.

The rearrangement joins TRBV2 to TRBJ1-5; possibly TRBD1 for D (5 bases). The CDR3 runs to 14 residues. From germline, CDR1 is SNHLY and CDR2 FYNNEI. The V end was cut by 6 bases, the J end by 7 bases, with 16 bases between. CDR3 sequence (DNA): TGTGCCAGCAGGCTAGGACATTCCGAGCAGCCCCAGCATTTT. Translated: CASRLGHSEQPQHF. Together with reference TRBV2 and TRBJ1-5, the CDR3 gives the full variable domain: EPEVTQTPSHQVTQMGQEVILRCVPISNHLYFYWYRQILGQKVEFLVSFYNNEISEKSEIFDDQFSVERPDGSNFTLKIRSTKLEDSAMYFCASRLGHSEQPQHFGDGTRLSIL.

This chain connects TRBV11-2 to TRBJ2-1, with 11 positions matching TRBD2. The CDR3 contains 15 residues. Per germline, CDR1 SGHAT and CDR2 FQNNGV. V lost 2 bases, J lost 7 bases, and 4 bases stayed unmatched. CDR3: CASSLLAGGLNEQFF. Here the CDR3 DNA reads TGTGCCAGCAGCTTACTAGCGGGAGGACTAAATGAGCAGTTCTTC.

The chain is built from TRBV7-3 and TRBJ2-3; TRBD2 aligns across 13 bases. From germline, CDR1 is SGHTA and CDR2 FQGTGA. J lost 4 bases, V lost 5 bases, and 9 bases had no gene match. The CDR3 has 17 residues. The CDR3 spells CASSPARLAGGADTQYF. The CDR3 DNA follows: TGTGCCAGCAGCCCAGCCCGACTAGCGGGGGGTGCAGATACGCAGTATTTT.

This clone has only one observation. The rearrangement links TRBV28 to TRBJ2-7, with D possibly being TRBD1 (6 bases). CDR1 and CDR2 from the germline V gene are MDHEN and SYDVKM. The V end lost 3 bases, the J end lost 0 bases, and 12 bases lay between the germline ends. This CDR3 is 15 amino acids long. CDR3 in amino acids: CASSFDRTSSYEQYF. The CDR3 region has the DNA TGTGCCAGCAGTTTTGACAGGACAAGCTCCTACGAGCAGTACTTC.

The chain carries TRBV2 and TRBJ2-2, with TRBD2 as a possible D gene (5 bases). V shed 7 bases and J shed 2 bases, with 14 bases lying between them. The germline CDR1 and CDR2 sequences are SNHLY and FYNNEI. This CDR3 is built from 15 residues. CDR3 DNA sequence: TGTGCCAGCAAAGAGGGTTCCGAAAACACCGGGGAGCTGTTTTTT. Translating it yields CASKEGSENTGELFF.

Here the CDR3 reads CASLGGVRDEKLFF. The CDR3, as DNA: TGTGCCAGCTTAGGAGGGGTACGGGATGAAAAACTGTTTTTT. V and J are TRBV28 and TRBJ1-4; TRBD1 might be the D (5 bases). The CDR3 loop spans 14 amino acids. V dropped 8 bases and J dropped 6 bases, with 16 bases sitting between them. Looked up from germline, CDR1 is MDHEN and CDR2 is SYDVKM.

This clone was recorded a few times. This chain connects TRBV7-6 to TRBJ1-6; 10 bases map to TRBD1. The CDR3 has 14 residues. The V and J ends lost 4 bases and 10 bases, in that order; junction bases with no gene match: 4. The germline V gene has CDR1 SGHVS and CDR2 FNYEAQ. DNA of the CDR3: TGTGCCAGCAGCTCCGACAGGGGGCTCTCACCCCTCCACTTT. Its translation: CASSSDRGLSPLHF.

The V gene is TRBV28, the J gene TRBJ1-5, with TRBD1 matching over 7 bases. V lost 2 bases to trimming and J lost 6 bases; unmatched junction nucleotides: 7. The CDR3 spans 15 residues. In germline, CDR1 is MDHEN, CDR2 SYDVKM. The CDR3: CASSLGTGDLQPQHF. CDR3 DNA sequence: TGTGCCAGCAGTTTAGGCACAGGGGATCTTCAGCCCCAGCATTTT.

For the CDR3, the DNA is TGTGCCAGCAGCGCGCCGGGACTAGCGGGGTACAATGAGCAGTTCTTC. It codes for CASSAPGLAGYNEQFF. The chain links TRBV9 to TRBJ2-1, with 13 bases lining up with TRBD2. The V gene's germline CDR1 is SGDLS and CDR2 YYNGEE. The CDR3 runs 16 residues. J lost 4 bases, V lost 3 bases, and 4 bases had no gene match.

The V call is TRBV7-2, the J call TRBJ1-1; D remains unclear. The germline gives CDR1 SGHTA, CDR2 FQGNSA. The CDR3 extends over 13 amino acids. Trimming left V 5 bases short and J 3 bases short, with 10 bases between. The CDR3: CASSRRVDTEAFF. CDR3 nucleotide sequence: TGTGCCAGCAGCAGGAGGGTGGACACTGAAGCTTTCTTT.

V and J are TRBV6-6 and TRBJ2-3, with D perhaps matching TRBD1 (6 bases). The germline CDR1 and CDR2 sequences are MNHNY and SVGAGI (reference sequence). V lost 0 bases, J lost 5 bases, and 15 bases lay in between. There are 16 residues in the CDR3. DNA of the CDR3: TGTGCCAGCAGTTACTCGATGTACAGGGTCGGAGATACGCAGTATTTT. Translation gives CASSYSMYRVGDTQYF.

The table lists this clone with a count of one. The chain uses TRBV29-1 and TRBJ1-4; TRBD1 matches 7 bases. CDR1 SQVTM and CDR2 ANQGSEA come from the germline V gene. Trimming removed 6 bases from V and 0 bases from J; junction bases left unmatched: 13. The CDR3 spans 17 residues. CDR3 in DNA: TGCAGCGTAGTCGGTATCGGGACAGAGGCAACTAATGAAAAACTGTTTTTT. Translating it yields CSVVGIGTEATNEKLFF.

This clone was observed a few times. The junction differs from germline at one of its ends, possibly a read error. The V and J genes are TRBV4-3 and TRBJ2-7; D not resolved. This CDR3 comprises 8 residues. Per the germline V gene, CDR1 is LGHNA and CDR2 is YSLEER. CDR3 in amino acids: CASSQRDF. The CDR3 region has the DNA TGCGCCAGCAGCCAAAGAGATTTC.

The chain recombines TRBV18 with TRBJ2-3; 7 bases are a match to TRBD1. The CDR3 is 16 residues long. V lost 3 bases and J lost 2; bases outside the gene matches: 8. The germline V gene encodes CDR1 KGHSH and CDR2 LQKENI. CDR3 bases: TGTGCCAGCTCACCGCCGGACAGGACCACCACAGATACGCAGTATTTT. Protein product: CASSPPDRTTTDTQYF.

The sample holds one count of this clone. V gene TRBV5-8 combines with J gene TRBJ1-6; D is perhaps TRBD1 (5 bases). CDR1 SGHTS and CDR2 YDEGEE come from the germline V gene. This CDR3 region has 14 residues. Trimming pared 0 bases from V and 10 bases from J, leaving 11 bases between. CDR3 coding DNA: TGTGCCAGCAGCTTGGCCAGGGCGGTCTCACCCCTCCACTTT. The encoded protein is CASSLARAVSPLHF.

This rearrangement joins TRBV28 to TRBJ2-7, with 9 bases lining up with TRBD1. The V segment lost 3 bases and the J segment 2 bases; nucleotides outside the gene matches: 2. The length of the CDR3 is 14 residues. Looked up from germline, CDR1 is MDHEN and CDR2 is SYDVKM. CDR3 protein: CASSLGTGPYEQYF. The CDR3 bases are TGTGCCAGCAGTTTGGGGACAGGGCCCTACGAGCAGTACTTC.

The chain joins TRBV28 to TRBJ2-7; the D is unclear. The CDR3 spans 14 residues. Trimming took 6 bases from V and 0 from J, leaving 12 bases between them. Germline CDR1 MDHEN, CDR2 SYDVKM. The CDR3 nucleotides are TGTGCCAGCAGCGACCAACAGAGCTCCTACGAGCAGTACTTC. It translates to CASSDQQSSYEQYF.

This chain joins TRBV6-1 and TRBJ2-3, with a possible D match to TRBD1 (5 bases). CDR1 and CDR2 from the germline V gene are MNHNS and SASEGT. The CDR3 totals 13 residues. V lost 7 bases and J 2 bases, leaving 10 bases between the germline ends. CDR3 nucleotides: TGTGCCAGCATAGACAGAAACACAGATACGCAGTATTTT. Translating gives CASIDRNTDTQYF.

This chain uses TRBV4-1 with TRBJ2-1; D might be TRBD1 (5 bases). The CDR3 covers 14 residues. V gave up 4 bases and J gave up 5 bases, with 12 bases separating them. Germline V gene lookup returns CDR1 MGHRA and CDR2 YSYEKL. CDR3 protein: CASSLWTTNNEQFF. CDR3 DNA: TGCGCCAGCAGCCTATGGACAACGAACAATGAGCAGTTCTTC.

The V call is TRBV2, the J call TRBJ2-7; TRBD2 matches at 13 bases. CDR1 is SNHLY, CDR2 FYNNEI, per germline. This CDR3 is 19 amino acids long. V was clipped by 4 bases and J by 1 base; unmatched bases: 13. CDR3 nucleotide sequence: TGTGCCAGCAGTGCTCGACTAGCGGGAGGCTCCTCAGGATCCTACGAGCAGTACTTC. This translates into CASSARLAGGSSGSYEQYF.

The CDR3, as DNA: TGTGCCAGCAGCTTCGGCAATCAGCCCCAGCATTTT. This sequence encodes CASSFGNQPQHF. The chain is built from TRBV5-6 and TRBJ1-5, with D unresolved. This CDR3 spans 12 amino acids. CDR1 and CDR2 from the germline V gene are SGHDT and YYEEEE. V lost 2 bases and J lost 2, with 2 bases in between.

In this sample, this clone turned up once. The rearrangement links TRBV19 to TRBJ1-5; D may be TRBD1 (6 bases). V was trimmed by 2 bases and J by 4 bases, leaving 9 bases between them. CDR3 length equals 14 residues. The germline gives CDR1 LNHDA, CDR2 SQIVND (reference sequence). The CDR3 bases are TGTGCCAGTAGTATACGGGACACAAATCAGCCCCAGCATTTT. Translated, it gives CASSIRDTNQPQHF.

The chain uses TRBV7-9 and TRBJ1-2; the D gene is possibly TRBD1 (6 bases). The CDR3 is made up of 15 amino acids. From germline, CDR1 is SEHNR and CDR2 FQNEAQ (reference sequence). The ends were cut back, 1 base at V and 4 bases at J, with 13 bases in the middle. This CDR3 reads CASSLGTAESYGYTF. CDR3 DNA sequence: TGTGCCAGCAGCTTAGGGACAGCCGAATCCTATGGCTACACCTTC.

The chain employs TRBV5-1 and TRBJ1-6; D not certain. This CDR3 region has 15 residues. Germline CDR1 SGHRS, CDR2 YFSETQ. V lost 0 bases and J 7 bases, leaving 11 bases between the germline ends. The CDR3: CASSLEGLRNSPLHF. DNA for the CDR3: TGCGCCAGCAGCTTGGAAGGACTAAGGAATTCACCCCTCCACTTT.

The V call is TRBV7-9, the J call TRBJ2-3; D is possibly TRBD2 (5 bases). CDR1 SEHNR and CDR2 FQNEAQ come from the germline V gene (reference sequence). Trimming stripped 5 bases from V and 0 bases from J, with 12 bases between. The CDR3 loop spans 15 amino acids. CDR3: CASSLSPGSTDTQYF. The CDR3 nucleotides are TGTGCCAGCAGCCTCTCCCCGGGAAGCACAGATACGCAGTATTTT.

Note on this clone: The identical CDR3 is also encoded by other nucleotide sequences in the sample. The gene calls are TRBV9 and TRBJ2-7, with TRBD2 matching 12 bases. The CDR3 runs to 15 residues. V was clipped by 0 bases and J by 2 bases; unmatched bases: 0. Germline CDR1 is SGDLS and CDR2 is YYNGEE. The CDR3 sequence: CASSVGLAGAYEQYF. The CDR3 DNA is TGTGCCAGCAGCGTAGGACTAGCGGGGGCCTACGAGCAGTACTTC.